The clone carrying this TCR beta chain was picked up a small number of times. The data belong to a study of blood T cell repertoires in COVID-19. Study details: The United States, Italy and Spain provided the acute and convalescent COVID-19 samples. In each case, the material was cDNA or gDNA derived from T cells, B-cell-depleted T cells, or PBMCs.

Per the study methods: Amplifying reference gene primers gave estimates of nucleated cell counts. Assay used: immunoSEQ multiplex PCR; TCRdb lists only in-frame clones, some missing. Clone size and the V and J calls come from that table; the DNA yielded D and trimming. The sample comprises about 53,000 clones, 86% of which are singletons, and around 11% rests with the top ten. Germline lookup yields CDR1 SGHRS and CDR2 YFSETQ. The CDR3 sequence is 13 residues long. Trimming shortened V by 5 bases and J by 4 bases, and 10 bases separated the two germline ends. Sequencing was carried out using peripheral blood. The rearrangement joins TRBV5-1 to TRBJ1-5; D is unresolved. This TCR was sampled from a man in his 70s with active COVID-19. The DNA for the CDR3 is TGCGCCAGCAGTCCAGACGGGAATCAGCCCCAGCATTTT. Translation gives CASSPDGNQPQHF. The full variable domain, rest sourced from reference TRBV5-1 and TRBJ1-5, is KAGVTQTPRYLIKTRGQQVTLSCSPISGHRSVSWYQQTPGQGLQFLFEYFSETQRNKGNFPGRFSGRQFSNSRSEMNVSTLELGDSALYLCASSPDGNQPQHFGDGTRLSIL.